The clone carrying this TCR beta chain was picked up a small number of times. 60 Vbeta and 13 Jbeta primers were used in PCR. Repertoires were generated with immunoSEQ multiplex PCR, while TCRdb's copy carries only in-frame clones and drops some. The profile shows over 200,000 clones, about 85% of them singletons. The source of the sample is a study of cytomegalovirus exposure and HLA in healthy donors. V was clipped by 5 bases and J by 2 bases; unmatched bases: 4. The CDR3 totals 15 residues. The germline V gene encodes CDR1 LGHNT and CDR2 FRNRAP. The chain employs TRBV12-5 and TRBJ2-1, with 9 bases lining up with TRBD2. Input material: PBMCs. The origin of this receptor is a human donor in good health. As DNA, the CDR3 is TGTGCTAGTGGTCCGGGACTAGCCACCTACAATGAGCAGTTCTTC. This encodes CASGPGLATYNEQFF.